This TCR beta chain was observed in a study of patients and donors after allogeneic stem cell transplantation. This CDR3 comprises 18 residues. V was trimmed by 6 bases and J by 5 bases, leaving 26 bases between them. The germline CDR1 and CDR2 sequences are LGHDT and YNNKEL (reference sequence). TCRdb re-called the RT-PCR reads with MiXCR, one entry per CDR3 protein. The table has about 410,000 distinct CDR3 sequences, approximately 16% seen once; the top ten hold 6% to 8%. The chain uses TRBV3-1 and TRBJ2-1, with D possibly matching TRBD1 (9 bases). This TCR derives from a human donor who was either an allogeneic HSCT recipient or a stem cell or donor lymphocyte infusion donor (not recorded which). It is not recorded whose cells these are; they may come from a transplant donor. Material for sequencing was blood, either unsorted or a sorted T cell fraction (not recorded which). This chain's CDR3 is CASRPGQGGGGIHNEQFF. For the CDR3, the DNA is TGTGCCAGCAGGCCGGGACAGGGTGGCGGGGGGATCCACAATGAGCAGTTCTTC.